The sample holds one count of the clone carrying this TCR beta chain. The sample is drawn from a study of blood T cell repertoires in COVID-19. In the source study's methods: Estimates of nucleated cell counts were drawn from the amplification of reference gene primers. The data were produced by immunoSEQ multiplex PCR, yet TCRdb's version contains in-frame clones alone and is incomplete. V, J and clone size were drawn from that table, and D and trimming were deduced from the DNA. The table shows about 400,000 clones, with roughly 90% occurring only once. The germline CDR1 and CDR2 sequences are LNHDA and SQIVND (reference sequence). V lost 3 bases to trimming and J lost 1 base, with 5 bases between them. The CDR3 consists of 13 residues.

The sample was peripheral blood. The V call is TRBV19, the J call TRBJ2-3; D call uncertain. This clonotype originated in a man in his forties with acute or convalescent COVID-19. The CDR3 sequence is CASSIRGTDTQYF. In nucleotides, the CDR3 is TGTGCCAGTAGTATTCGCGGCACAGATACGCAGTATTTT.